One and the same sample provided the 3 T cell receptor beta chains below, sequenced in a study of cytomegalovirus exposure and HLA in healthy donors. Primers included in the PCR were 60 Vbeta and 13 Jbeta primers. Here immunoSEQ multiplex PCR was the method, and the copy in TCRdb shows in-frame clones only, minus some. Of approximately 100,000 clones in the sample, about 74% were seen once. Sequences were obtained from PBMCs. These receptors were obtained from a man aged 55 to 69 in good health and CMV-seropositive.

The chain is built from TRBV30 and TRBJ2-2; a possible D gene is TRBD1 (6 bases). CDR3 length: 14 amino acids. Trimming took off 1 base at V and 6 bases at J, with 12 bases between the two ends. Per germline, CDR1 GTSNPN and CDR2 SVGIG (reference sequence). For the CDR3, the DNA is TGTGCCTGGAGTGGAGGGAAGGGGGCCGGGGAGCTGTTTTTT. It yields the protein CAWSGGKGAGELFF. Full variable domain (missing parts from reference TRBV30 and TRBJ2-2): SQTIHQWPATLVQPVGSPLSLECTVEGTSNPNLYWYRQAAGRGLQLLFYSVGIGQISSEVPQNLSASRPQDRQFILSSKKLLLSDSGFYLCAWSGGKGAGELFFGEGSRLTVL.

The V call is TRBV7-9, the J call TRBJ2-2; TRBD2 aligns across 10 bases. This CDR3 region has 15 residues. The V gene end was trimmed by 5 bases and the J gene end by 2 bases; junction bases not matched to a gene: 2. Germline V gene lookup returns CDR1 SEHNR and CDR2 FQNEAQ (reference sequence). The CDR3 nucleotides are TGTGCCAGCAGCCGGACTAGCGGCAACACCGGGGAGCTGTTTTTT. It is translated as CASSRTSGNTGELFF.

The rearrangement links TRBV11-2 to TRBJ1-2, with 9 bases that match TRBD1. Germline CDR1 SGHAT, CDR2 FQNNGV. The J segment lost 3 bases and the V segment lost 5 bases, leaving 4 bases of the junction unmatched. CDR3 length equals 14 residues. DNA of the CDR3: TGTGCCAGCAGCCCGGACAGGGGCGACTATGGCTACACCTTC. The encoded protein is CASSPDRGDYGYTF.